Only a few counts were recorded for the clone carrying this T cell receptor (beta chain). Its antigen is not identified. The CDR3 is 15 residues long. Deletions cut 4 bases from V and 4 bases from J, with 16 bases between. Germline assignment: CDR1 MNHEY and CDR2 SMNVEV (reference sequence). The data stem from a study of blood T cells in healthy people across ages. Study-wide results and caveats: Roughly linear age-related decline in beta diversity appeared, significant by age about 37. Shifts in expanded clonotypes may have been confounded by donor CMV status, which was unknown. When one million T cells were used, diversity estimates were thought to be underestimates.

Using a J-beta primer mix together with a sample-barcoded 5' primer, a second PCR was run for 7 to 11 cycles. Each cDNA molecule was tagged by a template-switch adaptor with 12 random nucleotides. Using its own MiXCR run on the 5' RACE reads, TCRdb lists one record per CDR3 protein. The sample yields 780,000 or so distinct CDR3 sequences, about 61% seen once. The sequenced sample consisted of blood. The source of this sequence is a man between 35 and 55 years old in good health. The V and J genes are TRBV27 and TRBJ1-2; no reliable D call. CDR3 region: CASSSSIGPVYGYTF. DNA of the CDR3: TGTGCCAGCAGTTCGTCCATTGGACCAGTCTATGGCTACACCTTC.